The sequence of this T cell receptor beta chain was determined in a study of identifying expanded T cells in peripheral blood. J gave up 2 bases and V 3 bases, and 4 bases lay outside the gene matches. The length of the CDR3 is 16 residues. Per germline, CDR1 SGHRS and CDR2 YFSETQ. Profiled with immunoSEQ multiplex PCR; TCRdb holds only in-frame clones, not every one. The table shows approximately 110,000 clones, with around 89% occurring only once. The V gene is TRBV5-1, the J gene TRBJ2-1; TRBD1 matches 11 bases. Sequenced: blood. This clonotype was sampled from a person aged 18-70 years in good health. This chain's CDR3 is CASSSGQGVPYNEQFF. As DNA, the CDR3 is TGCGCCAGCAGCTCGGGACAGGGGGTCCCCTACAATGAGCAGTTCTTC. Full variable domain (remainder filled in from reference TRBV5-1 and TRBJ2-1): KAGVTQTPRYLIKTRGQQVTLSCSPISGHRSVSWYQQTPGQGLQFLFEYFSETQRNKGNFPGRFSGRQFSNSRSEMNVSTLELGDSALYLCASSSGQGVPYNEQFFGPGTRLTVL.